The 6 T cell receptor beta chains given below trace back to one sample, sequenced in a study of blood T cell repertoires in COVID-19. This table comes from immunoSEQ multiplex PCR, and its TCRdb copy is limited to in-frame clones, with some not included. The repertoire holds approximately 50,000 clones, with around 89% as singletons. The sequenced sample was peripheral blood. The receptors come from a human donor in a cohort sampled during active COVID-19.

The V call is TRBV5-1, the J call TRBJ2-7; 11 bases are shared with TRBD1. Germline assignment: CDR1 SGHRS and CDR2 YFSETQ. The CDR3 sequence is 15 residues long. V lost 4 bases and J lost 0; bases outside the gene matches: 3. In DNA form, the CDR3 reads TGCGCCAGCAGCCCTGGGACAGGGGGCTCCTACGAGCAGTACTTC. Residues: CASSPGTGGSYEQYF.

This chain uses TRBV28 with TRBJ2-4; 9 nucleotides align to TRBD2. The CDR3 spans 13 residues. The germline V gene has CDR1 MDHEN and CDR2 SYDVKM. The ends lost 5 bases at V and 12 bases at J; junction bases unmatched: 8. The CDR3 DNA follows: TGTGCCAGCAGTCTAAGGTCAGCGGGGGGTCAGTACTTC. Residues: CASSLRSAGGQYF.

The rearrangement joins TRBV19 to TRBJ1-1; 11 positions agree with TRBD1. Germline CDR1 LNHDA, CDR2 SQIVND (reference sequence). V was clipped by 9 bases and J by 10 bases; unmatched bases: 7. CDR3 length: 12 residues. The DNA for the CDR3 is TGTGCCAGCCGGGGACAGGGGGGTCCAGCTTTCTTT. Protein product: CASRGQGGPAFF.

The V and J genes are TRBV5-1 and TRBJ2-7, with 9 positions matching TRBD1. Germline V gene lookup returns CDR1 SGHRS and CDR2 YFSETQ. CDR3 size: 14 residues. V lost 2 bases and J lost 3; bases outside the gene matches: 3. As DNA, the CDR3 is TGCGCCAGCAGCTTCGGGACAGGGAGCTACGAGCAGTACTTC. Translated, it gives CASSFGTGSYEQYF.

The chain joins TRBV30 to TRBJ1-4, with TRBD1 as a possible D gene (6 bases). The CDR3 covers 13 residues. Trimming shortened V by 3 bases and J by 7 bases, and 12 bases separated the two germline ends. Germline CDR1 is GTSNPN and CDR2 is SVGIG (reference sequence). CDR3 nucleotides: TGTGCCTGGAGAACAGGGAGAGTTGAAAAACTGTTTTTT. This translates into CAWRTGRVEKLFF.

The chain has TRBV6-1 and TRBJ1-5; D ambiguous. Trimming pared 0 bases from V and 2 bases from J, leaving 14 bases between. This CDR3 is 17 amino acids long. Germline CDR1 is MNHNS and CDR2 is SASEGT. The CDR3 region is CASSEASFWGGNQPQHF. CDR3 DNA sequence: TGTGCCAGCAGTGAAGCGTCTTTTTGGGGAGGCAATCAGCCCCAGCATTTT.